Shown below are 26 T cell receptor beta chains from a single sample sequenced in a study of vaccination effects on CD4 cells after COVID-19. The data were produced by immunoSEQ multiplex PCR, yet TCRdb's version contains in-frame clones alone and is incomplete. This sample yields tens of thousands of clones, of which about three quarters are seen a single time; about 19% belongs to the top ten. ViraFEST expansion of antigen-specific CD4+ T cells with viral peptide pools preceded sequencing. Having been cultured for ten to eleven days, the cells underwent CD4+ T cell isolation. This person caught SARS-CoV-2 sometime from March to December 2020, and PCR testing confirmed the infection. Which antigens these TCRs recognize remains unknown. Sequenced here: CD4+ T cells from PBMCs cultured with HCoV-NL63 spike peptides, sampled before COVID-19 vaccination. Receptor source: a human donor who had a prior SARS-CoV-2 infection.

J is TRBJ2-7 and V is TRBV5-1; D call uncertain. The CDR3 totals 14 residues. Germline CDR1 SGHRS, CDR2 YFSETQ. Trimming stripped 3 bases from V and 0 bases from J, with 10 bases between. The CDR3 DNA reads as TGCGCCAGCAGCTCCCTCCCCGACTCCTACGAGCAGTACTTC. It codes for CASSSLPDSYEQYF. The full variable domain, in which reference TRBV5-1 and TRBJ2-7 provide the parts outside the CDR3, is KAGVTQTPRYLIKTRGQQVTLSCSPISGHRSVSWYQQTPGQGLQFLFEYFSETQRNKGNFPGRFSGRQFSNSRSEMNVSTLELGDSALYLCASSSLPDSYEQYFGPGTRLTVT.

The gene calls are TRBV6-2 or TRBV6-3 and TRBJ2-7, with 7 bases matching TRBD1. V was pared by 5 bases and J by 4 bases, with 8 bases of the junction left unmatched. This CDR3 contains 14 residues. From germline, CDR1 is MNHEY and CDR2 SVGEGT. CDR3 nucleotides: TGTGCCAGCAGTCCGGGACAGTTACCTTACGAGCAGTACTTC. Its protein product is CASSPGQLPYEQYF.

This clone has a single count. J is TRBJ2-7 and V is TRBV5-4, with 8 nucleotides matching TRBD1. This CDR3 has 14 amino acids. Germline CDR1 SGHNT, CDR2 YYREEE (reference sequence). V gave up 4 bases and J gave up 0 bases; unmatched junction bases: 3. CDR3 in amino acids: CASSQGQASYEQYF. The DNA of the CDR3 is TGTGCCAGCAGCCAGGGACAGGCCTCCTACGAGCAGTACTTC.

DNA for the CDR3: TGTGCCAGCAGCGCCGGGTTTGGCGAGCAGTACTTC. Its translation is CASSAGFGEQYF. The chain recombines TRBV7-2 with TRBJ2-7; D not certain. CDR1 SGHTA and CDR2 FQGNSA come from the germline V gene. The CDR3 loop spans 12 amino acids. V lost 5 bases to trimming and J lost 6 bases, with 11 bases between them.

CDR3 in DNA: TGTGCCAGCTCACCGTTAGCGGGAGGGAGAGAGACCCAGTACTTC. Protein: CASSPLAGGRETQYF. The rearrangement uses TRBV18 and TRBJ2-5; 11 nucleotides align to TRBD2. Germline assignment: CDR1 KGHSH and CDR2 LQKENI. The CDR3 sequence is 15 residues long. The V segment lost 3 bases and the J segment 4 bases; nucleotides outside the gene matches: 4.

This chain links TRBV7-2 with TRBJ2-3; maybe TRBD2 (6 bases). The CDR3 loop spans 14 amino acids. The germline V and J ends were trimmed by 6 bases and 1 base, with 11 bases remaining between them. CDR1 SGHTA and CDR2 FQGNSA come from the germline V gene. The CDR3 spells CASRLASGTDTQYF. DNA for the CDR3: TGTGCCAGCAGACTAGCATCTGGCACAGATACGCAGTATTTT. Full variable domain (outside the CDR3, taken from reference TRBV7-2 and TRBJ2-3): GAGVSQSPSNKVTEKGKDVELRCDPISGHTALYWYRQSLGQGLEFLIYFQGNSAPDKSGLPSDRFSAERTGGSVSTLTIQRTQQEDSAVYLCASRLASGTDTQYFGPGTRLTVL.

This clone was counted once. The chain is built from TRBV7-8 and TRBJ2-1, with 14 bases lining up with TRBD2. CDR1 is SGHVS and CDR2 is FQNEAQ in the germline V gene. The junction had 12 bases not matched to a gene; V was cut back by 8 bases and J by 9 bases. The CDR3 loop spans 16 amino acids. CDR3 sequence (DNA): TGTGCCAGCGACCGAGGGACTAGCGGGAGCTATGGTGAGCAGTTCTTC. Residues: CASDRGTSGSYGEQFF.

The chain couples TRBV18 to TRBJ2-1; TRBD2 matches at 8 bases. The CDR3 consists of 15 residues. Germline V gene sequence: CDR1 KGHSH, CDR2 LQKENI. V lost 6 bases to trimming and J lost 9 bases; unmatched junction nucleotides: 13. CDR3 DNA sequence: TGTGCCAGCTCTAGAGCGGGAGAGTTTTCGGGTGAGCAGTTCTTC. It codes for CASSRAGEFSGEQFF.

The CDR3 nucleotides read TGTGCCAGCTCACCCAACAGGGTTGAGAATTCACCCCTCCACTTT. Its translation is CASSPNRVENSPLHF. V usage is TRBV18 and J usage is TRBJ1-6, with TRBD1 as a possible D gene (6 bases). Trimming removed 3 bases from V and 7 bases from J, with 13 bases in between. The CDR3 has 15 residues. Germline V lookup: CDR1 KGHSH, CDR2 LQKENI.

This chain uses TRBV30 with TRBJ2-1; 8 nucleotides agree with TRBD2. J was trimmed by 2 bases and V by 3 bases; bases with no gene match: 6. The CDR3 length is 15 residues. Per germline, CDR1 GTSNPN and CDR2 SVGIG (reference sequence). CDR3 amino acids: CAWRRGGLTYNEQFF. The CDR3 coding sequence is TGTGCCTGGAGACGGGGGGGCCTAACCTACAATGAGCAGTTCTTC.

The CDR3 loop is CASRVGDQRVNEQFF. Written as DNA, the CDR3 is TGTGCCAGCAGGGTAGGGGACCAGCGGGTCAATGAGCAGTTCTTC. The V and J genes are TRBV6-5 and TRBJ2-1, with D perhaps TRBD2 (6 bases). The length of the CDR3 is 15 residues. V was pared by 6 bases and J by 6 bases, with 18 bases between. Germline V lookup: CDR1 MNHEY, CDR2 SVGAGI.

Only one count was recorded for this clone. The CDR3 region is CASSPAARGNTIYF. The CDR3 DNA reads TGTGCCAGCAGCCCCGCGGCCCGTGGAAACACCATATATTTT. V gene TRBV3-1 (or the pseudogene TRBV3-2) combines with J gene TRBJ1-3; no clear D. CDR1 and CDR2 (germline): LGHDT, YNNKEL (reference sequence). The germline V and J ends were trimmed by 4 bases and 3 bases, with 10 bases remaining between them. The CDR3 is 14 residues long.

This clone was detected only once. CDR3 in DNA: TGCGCCAGCAGTTGGCAGGGCACCGTCTACGAGCAGTACTTC. Translation gives CASSWQGTVYEQYF. V is TRBV5-1 and J is TRBJ2-7; D is perhaps TRBD1 (5 bases). Germline CDR1 and CDR2: SGHRS and YFSETQ. With 5 bases removed from V and 3 bases from J, the gap between germline ends came to 15 bases. There are 14 residues in the CDR3.

This clone was seen a single time. V gene TRBV19 combines with J gene TRBJ2-1; the match to TRBD2 covers 7 bases. Trimming removed 2 bases from V and 4 bases from J; junction bases left unmatched: 8. The germline gives CDR1 LNHDA, CDR2 SQIVND (reference sequence). The length of the CDR3 is 16 residues. The DNA for the CDR3 is TGTGCCAGTAGTATAAGGGCTAGCGGATTATACAATGAGCAGTTCTTC. Protein: CASSIRASGLYNEQFF.

The rearrangement uses TRBV4-2 and TRBJ1-4, with D hard to call. The V end was cut by 8 bases, the J end by 5 bases, with 18 bases between. CDR3 size: 15 residues. Per germline, CDR1 LGHNA and CDR2 YNFKEQ. CDR3 DNA: TGTGCCAGCTTTGAGTTCAAGACCGAGAATGAAAAACTGTTTTTT. It is translated as CASFEFKTENEKLFF.

The rearrangement uses TRBV20-1 and TRBJ1-2; D may be TRBD1 (5 bases). The CDR3 has 11 amino acids. The germline V gene has CDR1 DFQATT and CDR2 SNEGSKA (reference sequence). DNA for the CDR3: TGCAGCCCGGGACTGCATCTTGGCTACACCTTC. Translated, it gives CSPGLHLGYTF.

This chain connects TRBV3-1 (or the pseudogene TRBV3-2) to TRBJ2-1; no definite D call. Trimming left V 4 bases short and J 9 bases short, with 13 bases between. The CDR3 runs 13 residues. In germline, CDR1 is LGHDT, CDR2 YNNKEL (reference sequence). The DNA of the CDR3 is TGTGCCAGCAGCCGAGACCTTTTGGGTGAGCAGTTCTTC. Its translation is CASSRDLLGEQFF.

V is TRBV6-4 and J is TRBJ2-7, with TRBD2 matching over 9 bases. Trimming took 1 base from V and 6 from J; bases not matched to a gene: 10. The CDR3 contains 16 residues. From germline, CDR1 is MRHNA and CDR2 SNTAGT. Here the CDR3 DNA reads TGTGCCAGCAGTGACTTAAGACCGGGACTAGCTTCCGAGCAGTACTTC. Amino acids: CASSDLRPGLASEQYF.

The chain carries TRBV11-2 and TRBJ2-7, with D perhaps matching TRBD1 (5 bases). The germline V and J ends were trimmed by 4 bases and 0 bases, with 7 bases remaining between them. Germline V gene data show CDR1 as SGHAT and CDR2 as FQNNGV. The CDR3 covers 13 residues. The CDR3 sequence is CASSYDSSYEQYF. The CDR3 nucleotides are TGTGCCAGCAGCTACGACAGCTCCTACGAGCAGTACTTC.

The rearrangement uses TRBV24-1 and TRBJ2-5; 11 positions agree with TRBD2. CDR1 and CDR2 from the germline V gene are KGHDR and SFDVKD. This CDR3 is 17 amino acids long. Trimming at V came to 5 bases and at J to 1 base, leaving 8 bases not matched to a gene. The CDR3 coding sequence is TGTGCCACCAGTGCCTCCTTAGCGGGAGGGAGCCAAGAGACCCAGTACTTC. This encodes CATSASLAGGSQETQYF.

This CDR3 is CASSPGGDASTNYTF. CDR3 nucleotide sequence: TGTGCCAGCAGCCCGGGGGGGGACGCCTCGACAAACTACACCTTC. The chain links TRBV7-9 to TRBJ1-2; tentative D call: TRBD1 (5 bases). There are 15 residues in the CDR3. V dropped 5 bases and J dropped 10 bases, with 23 bases sitting between them. Germline CDR1 is SEHNR and CDR2 is FQNEAQ (reference sequence).

The chain employs TRBV12-3 or TRBV12-4 and TRBJ2-5; D gene uncertain. The CDR3 extends over 11 amino acids. Trimming left V 4 bases short and J 3 bases short, with 3 bases between. In DNA form, the CDR3 reads TGTGCCAGCAGTTGGGAAGAGACCCAGTACTTC. Its translation: CASSWEETQYF.

The chain is built from TRBV19 and TRBJ1-1; 7 bases align to TRBD1. This CDR3 contains 13 residues. Germline V gene data show CDR1 as LNHDA and CDR2 as SQIVND (reference sequence). V lost 4 bases and J lost 3; bases outside the gene matches: 2. The DNA for the CDR3 is TGTGCCAGTAGTAGAGGACAGGACACTGAAGCTTTCTTT. The encoded protein is CASSRGQDTEAFF.

This clone was counted between two and nine times. This chain uses TRBV5-1 with TRBJ1-4, with 8 bases lining up with TRBD1. J lost 8 bases, V lost 3 bases, and 9 bases had no gene match. Germline V lookup: CDR1 SGHRS, CDR2 YFSETQ. This CDR3 has 15 residues. CDR3 sequence: CASSSTGQGGEKLFF. For the CDR3, the DNA is TGCGCCAGCAGCTCCACCGGACAGGGCGGGGAAAAACTGTTTTTT.

CDR3 in amino acids: CASSLETWSTQYF. In nucleotides, the CDR3 is TGTGCCAGCAGTTTAGAAACGTGGAGTACGCAGTATTTT. The chain joins TRBV12-3 or TRBV12-4 to TRBJ2-3; D unclear. The CDR3 is 13 amino acids. Trimming cost V 1 base and J 8 bases, with 10 bases left between them.

This clone has just a few counts. The chain combines TRBV5-4 with TRBJ2-6; unclear D gene. V was pared by 3 bases and J by 2 bases, with 9 bases between. Germline CDR1 is SGHNT and CDR2 is YYREEE (reference sequence). This CDR3 contains 15 residues. The CDR3 nucleotides are TGTGCCAGCAGCTCTCCTGGCGCTGGGGCCAACGTCCTGACTTTC. This translates into CASSSPGAGANVLTF.